This passage covers 9 T cell receptor beta chains from one sample sequenced in a study of identical twins. TCRdb ran MiXCR on the 5' RACE reads and lists one entry per CDR3 protein. This sample carries some 1,600,000 distinct CDR3 sequences, 25% to 35% of them seen once, and the ten largest clones take 0.25% to 0.3%. Sequenced material: cord blood. The receptors come from a newborn girl in good health.

A few counts support this clonotype. V is TRBV20-1 and J is TRBJ2-7, with D tentatively TRBD2 (6 bases). The germline V gene has CDR1 DFQATT and CDR2 SNEGSKA (reference sequence). Trimming left V 1 base short and J 3 bases short, with 16 bases between. The CDR3 is 15 amino acids. The CDR3 protein is CSARGAASESYEQYF. The CDR3 DNA reads as TGCAGTGCTAGAGGGGCGGCTAGCGAAAGCTACGAGCAGTACTTC.

The V gene is TRBV27, the J gene TRBJ2-1; D is uncertain. Germline CDR1 MNHEY, CDR2 SMNVEV (reference sequence). CDR3 length: 16 residues. The germline V and J ends were trimmed by 6 bases and 5 bases, with 20 bases remaining between them. The CDR3 DNA sequence: TGTGCCAGCAGCAGCTCAGGAGTCCCCCGGGACAATGAGCAGTTCTTC. It specifies CASSSSGVPRDNEQFF.

The chain combines TRBV4-1 with TRBJ1-2; no definite D call. The length of the CDR3 is 15 residues. Germline-derived CDR1 and CDR2 are MGHRA and YSYEKL. V lost 2 bases and J 8 bases, leaving 18 bases between the germline ends. The CDR3 nucleotides read TGCGCCAGCAGCCAATGGACGGTTTCCAGGACGGGCTACACCTTC. Amino acid sequence: CASSQWTVSRTGYTF.

This clonotype was detected ten times or more. The chain carries TRBV6-5 and TRBJ1-2; 8 bases map to TRBD1. Germline CDR1 reads MNHEY; CDR2 reads SVGAGI. V shed 6 bases and J 8 bases; nucleotides not matched to a gene: 8. This CDR3 is built from 13 residues. The CDR3 DNA reads TGTGCCAGCAGGACCGACAGGGGAGGGGGCTACACCTTC. Translating gives CASRTDRGGGYTF.

This clonotype has only a few counts. The chain is built from TRBV7-2 and TRBJ1-1; D might be TRBD1 (6 bases). The CDR3 loop spans 14 amino acids. The V end was cut by 4 bases, the J end by 4 bases, with 13 bases between. The germline gives CDR1 SGHTA, CDR2 FQGNSA. The CDR3 region is CASSSRGGTTEAFF. For the CDR3, the DNA is TGTGCCAGCAGCTCCAGGGGTGGGACCACTGAAGCTTTCTTT.

The gene calls are TRBV20-1 and TRBJ1-4; 9 positions agree with TRBD1. With V trimmed by 1 base and J by 5 bases, 2 bases remained unmatched. Germline values: CDR1 DFQATT, CDR2 SNEGSKA (reference sequence). The CDR3 runs to 14 residues. The CDR3 bases are TGCAGTGCTAGAGTAGGACAGGGGAATGAAAAACTGTTTTTT. Its protein is CSARVGQGNEKLFF.

The V gene is TRBV6-1, the J gene TRBJ1-5; D is ambiguous. The CDR3 contains 15 residues. CDR1 and CDR2 from the germline V gene are MNHNS and SASEGT. Trimming removed 2 bases at V and 0 bases at J, with 8 bases between. The CDR3 DNA reads as TGTGCCAGCAGTGAATTCGGGGATAGCAATCAGCCCCAGCATTTT. Its protein product is CASSEFGDSNQPQHF.

This clonotype was counted a few times. The chain has TRBV4-1 and TRBJ2-5; D is undetermined. Trimming pared 0 bases from V and 2 bases from J, leaving 7 bases between. The germline gives CDR1 MGHRA, CDR2 YSYEKL. CDR3 length: 14 residues. CDR3 bases: TGCGCCAGCAGCCAAGATAAGGGTCAAGAGACCCAGTACTTC. This codes for CASSQDKGQETQYF.

This chain uses TRBV3-1 with TRBJ2-3; D may be TRBD1 (6 bases). The V and J ends lost 4 bases and 0 bases respectively, with 14 bases between them. The CDR3 totals 16 residues. In germline, CDR1 is LGHDT, CDR2 YNNKEL (reference sequence). The CDR3 DNA is TGTGCCAGCAGCCCCCGGACAGCTTATAGCACAGATACGCAGTATTTT. Encoded protein: CASSPRTAYSTDTQYF.